The 21 T cell receptor beta chains listed next were all sequenced from one sample in a study of a mutant IDH1 vaccine in newly diagnosed glioma. Profiling relied on immunoSEQ multiplex PCR, and the TCRdb table lists in-frame clones only, not all of them. The sample has about 66,000 clones, just over 85% seen once. The time point here: baseline, week 1 (first vaccination visit). Treatment: pre-vaccination baseline after standard-of-care therapy. Here the sequenced sample was PBMCs, taken from a glioma patient treated with radiotherapy, temozolomide or both. The receptors derive from a man under 40 with glioma.

The chain carries TRBV5-1 and TRBJ1-1; 8 bases fit TRBD1. The ends lost 5 bases at V and 1 base at J; junction bases unmatched: 4. The CDR3 covers 14 residues. Germline CDR1 reads SGHRS; CDR2 reads YFSETQ. CDR3 loop: CASRAGQGNTEAFF. DNA of the CDR3: TGCGCCAGCAGGGCCGGACAGGGGAACACTGAAGCTTTCTTT.

The rearrangement joins TRBV5-1 to TRBJ2-7; maybe TRBD1 (5 bases). Deletions cut 0 bases from V and 2 bases from J, with 15 bases between. Germline values: CDR1 SGHRS, CDR2 YFSETQ. The CDR3 spans 16 residues. CDR3 sequence: CASSLGAARATYEQYF. CDR3 nucleotide sequence: TGCGCCAGCAGCTTGGGGGCGGCCAGGGCCACCTACGAGCAGTACTTC. The whole variable domain, filled in from reference TRBV5-1 and TRBJ2-7, reads KAGVTQTPRYLIKTRGQQVTLSCSPISGHRSVSWYQQTPGQGLQFLFEYFSETQRNKGNFPGRFSGRQFSNSRSEMNVSTLELGDSALYLCASSLGAARATYEQYFGPGTRLTVT.

This chain connects TRBV6-1 to TRBJ2-7; no definite D call. The CDR3 is 13 residues long. Trimming removed 1 base from V and 3 bases from J, with 7 bases in between. Germline V gene sequence: CDR1 MNHNS, CDR2 SASEGT. CDR3 sequence: CASSEVGYYEQYF. For the CDR3, the DNA is TGTGCCAGCAGTGAAGTAGGGTACTACGAGCAGTACTTC.

The chain is built from TRBV19 and TRBJ2-2; D remains ambiguous. The CDR3 covers 15 residues. V lost 6 bases and J lost 0, with 11 bases in between. Per germline, CDR1 LNHDA and CDR2 SQIVND (reference sequence). The CDR3 DNA reads TGTGCCAGTAGCCAATATGGACCGAACACCGGGGAGCTGTTTTTT. Protein: CASSQYGPNTGELFF.

The V gene is TRBV9, the J gene TRBJ2-7; D remains unclear. CDR1 is SGDLS, CDR2 YYNGEE, per germline. V shed 4 bases and J shed 3 bases, with 23 bases lying between them. This CDR3 has 17 residues. CDR3 amino acids: CASSPEGKGWLSYEQYF. The CDR3 coding sequence is TGTGCCAGCAGCCCCGAAGGAAAAGGTTGGCTGAGCTACGAGCAGTACTTC.

This chain links TRBV18 with TRBJ2-1, with 11 positions matching TRBD2. V lost 2 bases, J lost 10 bases, and 7 bases stayed unmatched. The CDR3 runs 15 residues. Germline loops: CDR1 KGHSH, CDR2 LQKENI. The CDR3 here is CASSPGTSGGVEQFF. The CDR3 nucleotides read TGTGCCAGCTCACCAGGCACTAGCGGGGGTGTAGAGCAGTTCTTC.

V and J are TRBV5-1 and TRBJ1-4; the D gene is possibly TRBD1 (5 bases). Germline assignment: CDR1 SGHRS and CDR2 YFSETQ. This CDR3 has 12 amino acids. Trimming shortened V by 0 bases and J by 8 bases, and 5 bases separated the two germline ends. The CDR3 sequence: CASSLGQEKLFF. The DNA for the CDR3 is TGCGCCAGCAGCTTGGGACAGGAAAAACTGTTTTTT.

This clone was recorded a few times. The chain joins TRBV5-1 to TRBJ2-1, with TRBD1 as a possible D gene (6 bases). V was trimmed by 0 bases and J by 7 bases, leaving 11 bases between them. Germline CDR1 is SGHRS and CDR2 is YFSETQ. The CDR3 is made up of 14 amino acids. CDR3 coding DNA: TGCGCCAGCAGCTTGGGACAGGCCCAGAATGAGCAGTTCTTC. It yields the protein CASSLGQAQNEQFF.

The chain recombines TRBV4-1 with TRBJ2-3, with 7 bases identical to TRBD2. With V trimmed by 0 bases and J by 9 bases, 6 bases remained unmatched. This CDR3 has 14 residues. The V gene's germline CDR1 is MGHRA and CDR2 YSYEKL. In DNA form, the CDR3 reads TGCGCCAGCAGCCAAGATAAGACTAGCCCCACGCAGTATTTT. Translation: CASSQDKTSPTQYF.

The chain joins TRBV27 to TRBJ2-3; maybe TRBD2 (6 bases). Trimming left V 2 bases short and J 1 base short, with 13 bases between. There are 16 residues in the CDR3. Germline V lookup: CDR1 MNHEY, CDR2 SMNVEV (reference sequence). CDR3 sequence: CASSLNTGVGTDTQYF. The CDR3 DNA is TGTGCCAGCAGTTTAAATACGGGGGTGGGCACAGATACGCAGTATTTT.

CDR3 bases: TGTGCCAGTGGAGGGGGAATCGATACGCAGTATTTT. This sequence encodes CASGGGIDTQYF. The chain has TRBV2 and TRBJ2-3; D tentatively reads TRBD1 or TRBD2 (6 bases each). Germline lookup yields CDR1 SNHLY and CDR2 FYNNEI. The CDR3 sequence is 12 residues long. V lost 9 bases to trimming and J lost 6 bases, with 13 bases between them.

This clone was detected once. The chain uses TRBV5-1 and TRBJ1-2; 7 bases map to TRBD1. Germline CDR1 and CDR2: SGHRS and YFSETQ. The junction had 9 bases not matched to a gene; V was cut back by 2 bases and J by 5 bases. The CDR3 runs to 15 residues. CDR3 amino acids: CASSFDQQGRYGYTF. The CDR3, as DNA: TGCGCCAGCAGCTTCGACCAACAGGGGAGATATGGCTACACCTTC.

J is TRBJ1-6 and V is TRBV5-4; no clear D gene. In germline, CDR1 is SGHNT, CDR2 YYREEE (reference sequence). CDR3 length: 16 amino acids. V was pared by 4 bases and J by 7 bases, with 18 bases between. The CDR3 DNA sequence: TGTGCCAGCAGCCCCGACTCTGTGCGGCCCAATTCACCCCTCCACTTT. Its translation: CASSPDSVRPNSPLHF.

The chain links TRBV11-2 to TRBJ1-1; D is perhaps TRBD1 (5 bases). There are 14 residues in the CDR3. From germline, CDR1 is SGHAT and CDR2 FQNNGV. Trimming removed 2 bases from V and 6 bases from J, with 13 bases in between. The CDR3 protein is CASSLLGVLAEAFF. The CDR3 nucleotides are TGTGCCAGCAGCTTATTGGGGGTTTTGGCTGAAGCTTTCTTT.

The gene calls are TRBV30 and TRBJ2-5, with D possibly being TRBD1 or TRBD2 (6 bases each). This CDR3 has 17 amino acids. Germline V gene data show CDR1 as GTSNPN and CDR2 as SVGIG (reference sequence). Trimming left V 0 bases short and J 0 bases short, with 17 bases between. The CDR3 coding sequence is TGTGCCTGGAGTGTACGATGGGGGGCCCTTCACCAAGAGACCCAGTACTTC. Residues: CAWSVRWGALHQETQYF.

This clone has only one observation. The genes are TRBV6-1 and TRBJ1-4; possibly TRBD1 for D (5 bases). Germline loops: CDR1 MNHNS, CDR2 SASEGT. The CDR3 is 13 amino acids. The CDR3 region is CAIQAGSNEKLFF. Written as DNA, the CDR3 is TGTGCGATACAGGCAGGGAGTAATGAAAAACTGTTTTTT.

V gene TRBV10-2 combines with J gene TRBJ2-5, with 7 bases lining up with TRBD2. From germline, CDR1 is WSHSY and CDR2 SAAADI. The CDR3 is made up of 19 amino acids. V was pared by 3 bases and J by 6 bases, with 22 bases of the junction left unmatched. This CDR3 reads CASSDPLGSIVLAEKTQYF. CDR3 nucleotide sequence: TGCGCCAGCAGTGACCCCCTGGGGTCAATTGTCCTAGCGGAAAAGACCCAGTACTTC.

The rearrangement joins TRBV6-5 to TRBJ2-2, with TRBD2 matching 13 bases. There are 15 residues in the CDR3. CDR1 and CDR2 from the germline V gene are MNHEY and SVGAGI. After removal of 6 bases from V and 5 bases from J, the junction contained 3 bases not matched to a gene. The CDR3 protein is CASRLAGGITGELFF. DNA for the CDR3: TGTGCCAGCAGACTAGCGGGGGGGATTACCGGGGAGCTGTTTTTT.

This chain uses TRBV28 with TRBJ1-5; a weak D match, TRBD1 (5 bases). The length of the CDR3 is 16 residues. Germline CDR1 reads MDHEN; CDR2 reads SYDVKM. Trimming stripped 3 bases from V and 1 base from J, with 13 bases between. The CDR3 here is CASSLSSWGSNQPQHF. The CDR3 DNA reads TGTGCCAGCAGTTTGTCCTCGTGGGGGAGCAATCAGCCCCAGCATTTT.

The rearrangement links TRBV27 to TRBJ1-2; D unresolved. There are 14 residues in the CDR3. Per germline, CDR1 MNHEY and CDR2 SMNVEV (reference sequence). Between the trimmed V and J ends, which lost 0 bases and 7 bases, there was a span of 12 bases. The CDR3, as DNA: TGTGCCAGCAGTTTATCGGGCGGCATTGGTGGCTACACCTTC. Amino acid sequence: CASSLSGGIGGYTF.

The chain has TRBV11-2 and TRBJ1-2; possibly TRBD1 for D (5 bases). V lost 0 bases and J lost 5, with 16 bases in between. This CDR3 spans 16 amino acids. Germline CDR1 SGHAT, CDR2 FQNNGV. The CDR3 nucleotides are TGTGCCAGCAGCTTAGATCAGGGCAGGGTAGGTTATGGCTACACCTTC. Its protein is CASSLDQGRVGYGYTF.